A selection of T cell receptor beta chains follows, all from one sample in a study of blood T cell repertoires in COVID-19. Sequencing was performed with immunoSEQ multiplex PCR; in TCRdb, only in-frame clones are kept and a portion is missing. The table includes approximately 310,000 clones, around 90% detected once. The sequenced sample consisted of PBMCs or T cells enriched from blood (not recorded which). These receptors all stem from a man in his 60s who had recovered from COVID-19. The CDR3 runs from the conserved cysteine through the conserved F or W. The order of the fields is clone size, V gene, D gene, J gene, CDR3 protein, CDR3 DNA. The D gene is left open where the match is weak. Not every row has a clone size; where given, it reads once, few, many or a size class.

abundance: -
v_gene: TRBV6-5
d_gene: -
j_gene: TRBJ1-1
CDR3aa: CASIRTGFSEAFF
CDR3nt: TGTGCCAGCATTAGGACGGGGTTCAGTGAAGCTTTCTTT

abundance: -
v_gene: TRBV29-1
d_gene: -
j_gene: TRBJ2-1
CDR3aa: CSARQGRASGSNYNEQFF
CDR3nt: TGCAGCGCCAGACAGGGAAGGGCCAGCGGGAGTAACTACAATGAGCAGTTCTTC

abundance: -
v_gene: TRBV3-1/TRBV3-2
d_gene: -
j_gene: TRBJ1-1
CDR3aa: CASSQSGGTEAFF
CDR3nt: TGTGCCAGCAGCCAGTCGGGAGGGACTGAAGCTTTCTTT

abundance: -
v_gene: TRBV6-6
d_gene: TRBD2
j_gene: TRBJ2-7
CDR3aa: CASNTRGGGEQYF
CDR3nt: TGTGCCAGCAACACACGGGGGGGTGGCGAGCAGTACTTC

abundance: -
v_gene: TRBV28
d_gene: TRBD1
j_gene: TRBJ1-2
CDR3aa: CASSLGGTANYGYTF
CDR3nt: TGTGCCAGCAGTTTAGGGGGGACAGCTAACTATGGCTACACCTTC

abundance: -
v_gene: TRBV9
d_gene: TRBD1
j_gene: TRBJ2-7
CDR3aa: CASSLGQFSYEQYF
CDR3nt: TGTGCCAGCAGCTTGGGACAGTTCTCCTACGAGCAGTACTTC

abundance: -
v_gene: TRBV2
d_gene: TRBD1
j_gene: TRBJ2-2
CDR3aa: CASRRTGETGELFF
CDR3nt: TGTGCCAGCAGACGGACAGGGGAAACCGGGGAGCTGTTTTTT

abundance: -
v_gene: TRBV28
d_gene: -
j_gene: TRBJ2-4
CDR3aa: CASSRGQSTVAKNIQYF
CDR3nt: TGTGCCAGCAGCAGAGGACAGTCGACAGTAGCCAAAAACATTCAGTACTTC

abundance: -
v_gene: TRBV5-4
d_gene: -
j_gene: TRBJ1-3
CDR3aa: CASSIQGDGNTIYF
CDR3nt: TGTGCCAGCAGCATACAGGGTGATGGAAACACCATATATTTT

abundance: -
v_gene: TRBV5-6
d_gene: -
j_gene: TRBJ2-7
CDR3aa: CASSLMQSYEQYF
CDR3nt: TGTGCCAGCAGCTTGATGCAGTCCTACGAGCAGTACTTC

abundance: -
v_gene: TRBV28
d_gene: TRBD2
j_gene: TRBJ2-7
CDR3aa: CASTQGWGLGYEQYF
CDR3nt: TGTGCCAGCACCCAAGGGTGGGGACTAGGGTACGAGCAGTACTTC

abundance: -
v_gene: TRBV12-3/TRBV12-4
d_gene: TRBD2
j_gene: TRBJ2-5
CDR3aa: CASSASGGETQYF
CDR3nt: TGTGCCAGCAGTGCAAGCGGGGGGGAGACCCAGTACTTC

abundance: -
v_gene: TRBV5-1
d_gene: TRBD1
j_gene: TRBJ2-1
CDR3aa: CASSPRDRVNNEQFF
CDR3nt: TGCGCCAGCAGCCCTCGGGACAGGGTAAACAATGAGCAGTTCTTC

abundance: -
v_gene: TRBV15
d_gene: -
j_gene: TRBJ2-2
CDR3aa: CATSSPNRQLYTGELFF
CDR3nt: TGTGCCACCAGCAGCCCCAACAGACAGTTATACACCGGGGAGCTGTTTTTT

abundance: -
v_gene: TRBV5-1
d_gene: TRBD1
j_gene: TRBJ1-6
CDR3aa: CASSATPRGDSPLHF
CDR3nt: TGCGCCAGCAGCGCAACACCCAGGGGGGATTCACCCCTCCACTTT

abundance: -
v_gene: TRBV5-1
d_gene: -
j_gene: TRBJ1-2
CDR3aa: CASSLGLVWGETNYGYTF
CDR3nt: TGCGCCAGCAGCTTGGGTTTGGTTTGGGGAGAAACTAACTATGGCTACACCTTC

abundance: -
v_gene: TRBV12-3/TRBV12-4
d_gene: TRBD1
j_gene: TRBJ1-1
CDR3aa: CASSSHRGTEAFF
CDR3nt: TGTGCCAGCAGTTCACACAGGGGCACTGAAGCTTTCTTT

abundance: -
v_gene: TRBV24-1
d_gene: -
j_gene: TRBJ2-1
CDR3aa: CATSDPGTPKGNEQFF
CDR3nt: TGTGCCACCAGTGATCCCGGGACTCCAAAGGGAAATGAGCAGTTCTTC

abundance: -
v_gene: TRBV28
d_gene: -
j_gene: TRBJ2-5
CDR3aa: CASSVTSMETQYF
CDR3nt: TGTGCCAGCAGTGTAACTAGTATGGAGACCCAGTACTTC

abundance: -
v_gene: TRBV28
d_gene: -
j_gene: TRBJ2-5
CDR3aa: CASAERGGGETQYF
CDR3nt: TGTGCCAGCGCCGAAAGGGGAGGCGGGGAGACCCAGTACTTC

abundance: -
v_gene: TRBV30
d_gene: TRBD2
j_gene: TRBJ2-3
CDR3aa: CAPPSGTSGSTDTQYF
CDR3nt: TGTGCCCCACCCTCGGGAACTAGCGGGAGCACAGATACGCAGTATTTT

abundance: -
v_gene: TRBV29-1
d_gene: TRBD1
j_gene: TRBJ2-3
CDR3aa: CSVEGRGPTDTQYF
CDR3nt: TGCAGCGTTGAGGGCAGGGGGCCCACAGATACGCAGTATTTT

abundance: -
v_gene: TRBV6-5
d_gene: TRBD1
j_gene: TRBJ2-5
CDR3aa: CASNDRGMETQYF
CDR3nt: TGTGCCAGCAACGACAGGGGCATGGAGACCCAGTACTTC

abundance: -
v_gene: TRBV3-1/TRBV3-2
d_gene: TRBD2
j_gene: TRBJ2-7
CDR3aa: CASSLSYGRATYEQYF
CDR3nt: TGTGCCAGCAGCCTGTCATACGGGAGGGCCACCTACGAGCAGTACTTC

abundance: -
v_gene: TRBV5-4
d_gene: TRBD1
j_gene: TRBJ1-4
CDR3aa: CASSQRQGAKEKLFF
CDR3nt: TGTGCCAGCAGCCAAAGACAGGGGGCGAAGGAAAAACTGTTTTTT

abundance: -
v_gene: TRBV9
d_gene: TRBD1
j_gene: TRBJ2-4
CDR3aa: CASSPRGQGVGGLKYF
CDR3nt: TGTGCCAGCAGCCCCCGAGGACAGGGTGTTGGCGGCCTCAAGTACTTC

abundance: -
v_gene: TRBV4-3
d_gene: TRBD1
j_gene: TRBJ2-1
CDR3aa: CASSQGMTGVGTYNEQFF
CDR3nt: TGCGCCAGCAGCCAAGGAATGACAGGGGTGGGGACCTACAATGAGCAGTTCTTC

abundance: few
v_gene: TRBV29-1
d_gene: TRBD2
j_gene: TRBJ2-1
CDR3aa: CSVEDRYGTSGYNEQFF
CDR3nt: TGCAGCGTTGAAGATCGCTACGGGACTAGCGGATACAATGAGCAGTTCTTC

abundance: -
v_gene: TRBV28
d_gene: TRBD1
j_gene: TRBJ2-1
CDR3aa: CASSLRTGVYNEQFF
CDR3nt: TGTGCCAGCAGTCTCCGGACAGGGGTATACAATGAGCAGTTCTTC